The clone carrying this T cell receptor beta chain was seen more than once but under ten times. What it binds is not known. This entry comes from a study of CD8 T cells in ankylosing spondylitis. General study findings and limits: A CD8+ phenotype characterized the disease-linked clones, which were relatively rare in peripheral blood. Previously reported in reactive arthritis synovial fluid and blood were some of the motif variants. Within ankylosing spondylitis blood, a TCR beta motif made up of fewer than ten highly homologous variants appeared to be characteristic. Enrichment of disease-linked clones was reportedly significant in matched ankylosing spondylitis synovial fluid.

TCR beta libraries were made by quantitative 5'-RACE with molecular barcodes. TCRdb ran MiXCR on the 5' RACE reads and lists one entry per CDR3 protein. The top ten clones hold 6.5% to 7% of a sample with a few hundred thousand distinct CDR3 sequences, roughly 13% of them seen once. The CDR3 extends over 16 amino acids. V was pared by 0 bases and J by 5 bases, with 11 bases between. Germline V CDR1 and CDR2: LNHNV, YYDKDF (reference sequence). This clonotype originated in a male donor with ankylosing spondylitis. The sequenced sample consisted of blood, either unsorted or a sorted T cell fraction (not recorded which). This chain joins TRBV15 and TRBJ1-6; D ambiguous. The CDR3 protein is CATSRETQKNNSPLHF. The CDR3 DNA sequence: TGTGCCACCAGCAGAGAAACGCAGAAAAATAATTCACCCCTCCACTTT.